This T cell receptor (beta chain) was captured by sequencing in a study of blood T cells in healthy people across ages. Study-level findings and limits: Estimated diversity that came from one million T cells was considered an underestimate.

Per sample, a minimum of 6 million PBMCs were isolated. The sample holds a few counts of this clonotype. No antigen is known for it. Germline V gives CDR1 SEHNR, CDR2 FQNEAQ (reference sequence). V was pared by 4 bases and J by 2 bases, with 10 bases between. This CDR3 has 14 residues. Through a sample-barcoded 5' primer and a J-beta primer mix, a second PCR was run for roughly 7 to 11 cycles. TCRdb reprocessed the 5' RACE reads with MiXCR, giving one entry per CDR3 protein. Of 500,000 to 650,000 distinct CDR3 sequences listed, 27% are singletons. These same records also appear under a second study, on T cells of mothers and their children. That publication notes: Samples were obtained from three healthy Caucasian mothers and their six children.

This TCR came from a boy between 2 and 10 years old in good health. The V gene is TRBV7-9, the J gene TRBJ2-3; the D is unclear. Sequenced sample: blood. Here the CDR3 reads CASSWAFPTDTQYF. The CDR3 DNA is TGTGCCAGCAGCTGGGCCTTTCCCACAGATACGCAGTATTTT. The full variable domain, its missing parts supplied by reference TRBV7-9 and TRBJ2-3, is DTGVSQNPRHKITKRGQNVTFRCDPISEHNRLYWYRQTLGQGPEFLTYFQNEAQLEKSRLLSDRFSAERPKGSFSTLEIQRTEQGDSAMYLCASSWAFPTDTQYFGPGTRLTVL.